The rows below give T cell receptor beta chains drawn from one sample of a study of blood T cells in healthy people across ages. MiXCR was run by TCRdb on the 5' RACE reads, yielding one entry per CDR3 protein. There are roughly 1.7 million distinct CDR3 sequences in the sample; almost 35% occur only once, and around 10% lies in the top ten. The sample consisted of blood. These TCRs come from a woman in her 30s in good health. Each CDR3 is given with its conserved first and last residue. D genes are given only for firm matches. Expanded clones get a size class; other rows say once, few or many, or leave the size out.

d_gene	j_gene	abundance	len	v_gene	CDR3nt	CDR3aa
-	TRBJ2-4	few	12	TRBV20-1	TGCAGTGGAAAGACTAGTGAAAACATTCAGTACTTC	CSGKTSENIQYF
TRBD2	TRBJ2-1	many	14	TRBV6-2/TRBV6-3	TGTGCCAGCAGACCGGGACTAGCAGGGAATGAGCAGTTCTTC	CASRPGLAGNEQFF
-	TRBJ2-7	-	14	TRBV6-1	TGTGCCAGCAGTAACCAGGACAGTTACTACGAGCAGTACTTC	CASSNQDSYYEQYF
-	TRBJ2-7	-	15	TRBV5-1	TGCGCCAGCAGCTTGGGGGGACAAGGATACTACGAGCAGTACTTC	CASSLGGQGYYEQYF
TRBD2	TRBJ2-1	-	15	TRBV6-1	TGTGCCAGCAGTGTTACGACTAAACGGGAGGATGAGCAGTTCTTC	CASSVTTKREDEQFF
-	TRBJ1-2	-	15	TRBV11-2	TGTGCCAGCAGCTTAGAGCCCAAAACTAACTATGGCTACACCTTC	CASSLEPKTNYGYTF
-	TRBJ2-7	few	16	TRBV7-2	TGTGCCAGCAGCTTATTCCCGAACAGGCCAAACTACGAGCAGTACTTC	CASSLFPNRPNYEQYF
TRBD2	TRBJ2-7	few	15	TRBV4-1	TGCGCCAGCAGCCGAAGACTAGCGAGCTCCTACGAGCAGTACTTC	CASSRRLASSYEQYF
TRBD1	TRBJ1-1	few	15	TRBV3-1	TGTGCCAGCAGCCAGTACGACAGGGGGCTTAGTGAAGCTTTCTTT	CASSQYDRGLSEAFF
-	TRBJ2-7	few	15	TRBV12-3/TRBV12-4	TGTGCCAGCAGTCCATTGTTAGGGATGACCTACGAGCAGTACTTC	CASSPLLGMTYEQYF
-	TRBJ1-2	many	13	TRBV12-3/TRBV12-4	TGTGCCAGCAGTCCCCAGGGGACCTATGGCTACACCTTC	CASSPQGTYGYTF
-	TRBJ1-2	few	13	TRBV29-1	TGCAGCGGGGTGGGGCGTGAAGAGGAAGGCTACACCTTC	CSGVGREEEGYTF
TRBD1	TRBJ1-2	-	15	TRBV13	TGTGCCAGCAGCTCGGACCCCAGGGGGTTGAATGGCTACACCTTC	CASSSDPRGLNGYTF
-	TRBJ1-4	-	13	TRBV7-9	TGTGCCAGCAGCACACGGACCTATGAAAAACTGTTTTTT	CASSTRTYEKLFF
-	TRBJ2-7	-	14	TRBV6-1	TGTGCCAGCAGTGGGGCCCACGGTGGCTACGAGCAGTACTTC	CASSGAHGGYEQYF
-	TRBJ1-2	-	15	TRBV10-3	TGTGCCCTTAGGACGGACAGCGAAATTAACTATGGCTACACCTTC	CALRTDSEINYGYTF
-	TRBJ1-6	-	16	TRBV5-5	TGTGCCAGCAGCTTATCGCCCAGGGGTAATAGCTCACCCCTCCACTTT	CASSLSPRGNSSPLHF
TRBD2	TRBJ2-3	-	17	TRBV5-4	TGTGCCAGCAGCCTCCGACTAGCGGGCCTTAGCACAGATACGCAGTATTTT	CASSLRLAGLSTDTQYF
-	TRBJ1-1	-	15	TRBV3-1	TGTGCCAGCACCGCCGGGGGGAGTACGAACACTGAAGCTTTCTTT	CASTAGGSTNTEAFF
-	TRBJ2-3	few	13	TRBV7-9	TGTGCCACCGTGTTCCGGCGCACAGATACGCAGTATTTT	CATVFRRTDTQYF
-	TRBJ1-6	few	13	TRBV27	TGTGCCAGCAGAGGACAGAATAATTCACCCCTCCACTTT	CASRGQNNSPLHF
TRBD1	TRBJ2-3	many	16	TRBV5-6	TGTGCCAGCAGCTCGTGGGGACAGGAGCATCGCGATACGCAGTATTTT	CASSSWGQEHRDTQYF
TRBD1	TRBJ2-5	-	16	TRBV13	TGTGCCAGCGTCCCTTGGACAGGGAAGTACCAAGAGACCCAGTACTTC	CASVPWTGKYQETQYF
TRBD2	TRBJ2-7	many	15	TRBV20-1	TGCAGTGCTCTAGAGCTAGCGGGACCCTCCTACGAGCAGTACTTC	CSALELAGPSYEQYF
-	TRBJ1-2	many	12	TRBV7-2	TGTGCCAGCAGCTTTTTAGACTATGGCTACACCTTC	CASSFLDYGYTF
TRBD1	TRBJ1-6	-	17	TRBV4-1	TGCGCCAGCAGCCAAGATGAAGGGACAGTTGAAAGGGGGTCCCTCCACTTT	CASSQDEGTVERGSLHF
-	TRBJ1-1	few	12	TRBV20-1	TGCAGTGCCCCGGGACATAACACTGAAGCTTTCTTT	CSAPGHNTEAFF
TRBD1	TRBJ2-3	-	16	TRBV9	TGTGCCAGCAGCACCCGGACAGGGTCTAGCACAGATACGCAGTATTTT	CASSTRTGSSTDTQYF
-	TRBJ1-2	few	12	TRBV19	TGTGCCAGCCGGATGGGGGCGAATGGCTACACCTTC	CASRMGANGYTF
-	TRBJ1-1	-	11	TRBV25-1	TGTGCCAGCAGGCGGACAGCGGAAGCTTTCTTT	CASRRTAEAFF
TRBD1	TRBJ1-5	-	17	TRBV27	TGTGCCAGCAGTATAACGTACGGGACAGGGGGTTATCAGCCCCAGCATTTT	CASSITYGTGGYQPQHF
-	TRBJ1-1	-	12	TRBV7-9	TGTGCCAGCAGCTTAATTGGGGCGGTAGCTTTCTTT	CASSLIGAVAFF
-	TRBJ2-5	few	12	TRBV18	TGTGCCAGCTCACCACCGACGGAGACCCAGTACTTC	CASSPPTETQYF
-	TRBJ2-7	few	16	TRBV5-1	TGCGCCAGCAGCTTGGTTCCGACAGAGAGCTCCTACGAGCAGTACTTC	CASSLVPTESSYEQYF
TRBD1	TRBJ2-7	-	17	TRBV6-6	TGTGCCAGCCAGGGGGCTAGCGTTTACGGTACCCCCTACGAGCAGTACTTC	CASQGASVYGTPYEQYF
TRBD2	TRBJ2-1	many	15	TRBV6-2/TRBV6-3	TGTGCCAGCAGCCTAGCGGGAGGGCCGGGGAATGAGCAGTTCTTC	CASSLAGGPGNEQFF
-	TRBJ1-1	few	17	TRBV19	TGTGCCAGTACCCACTCGAGCAACCCTACCCTAAACACTGAAGCTTTCTTT	CASTHSSNPTLNTEAFF
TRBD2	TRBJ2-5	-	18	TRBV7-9	TGTGCCAGCAGCTGGGGCCCGGCTAGCGGGGGGTCGACGGAGACCCAGTACTTC	CASSWGPASGGSTETQYF
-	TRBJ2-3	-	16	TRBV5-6	TGTGCCAGCAGCTCCGGCGTACGGGGGCGAAAAGATACGCAGTATTTT	CASSSGVRGRKDTQYF
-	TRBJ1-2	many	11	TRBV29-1	TGCAGCGCTAGGCAGGGCGATGGCTACACCTTC	CSARQGDGYTF
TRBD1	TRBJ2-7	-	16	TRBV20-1	TGCAGTGCTACGTCCCGGGACAGGGTCGTGACCTACGAGCAGTACTTC	CSATSRDRVVTYEQYF
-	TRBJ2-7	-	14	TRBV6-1	TGTGCCAGCAGGGGACTGCCATGGGCCTACGAGCAGTACTTC	CASRGLPWAYEQYF
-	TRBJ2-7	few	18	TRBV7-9	TGTGCCAGCAGCTCCGTACGCGTGCTGTTGGGGGGCCCTCACGAGCAGTACTTC	CASSSVRVLLGGPHEQYF
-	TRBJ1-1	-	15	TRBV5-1	TGCGCCAGCAGTTATGAGGGCCGGGCGAACACTGAAGCTTTCTTT	CASSYEGRANTEAFF
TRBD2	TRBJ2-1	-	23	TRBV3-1	TGTGCCAGCAGCCAAGATAAGGGGTCTTGGGGCGGGGGGGTCCCCCGAACCTACAATGAGCAGTTCTTC	CASSQDKGSWGGGVPRTYNEQFF
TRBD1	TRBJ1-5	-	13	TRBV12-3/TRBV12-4	TGTGCCAGCTCCGGGACAGGGTTCCAGCCCCAGCATTTT	CASSGTGFQPQHF
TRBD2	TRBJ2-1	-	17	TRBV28	TGTGCCAGCTCGGAGCTAGCGGGGACCGGCTCCTACAATGAGCAGTTCTTC	CASSELAGTGSYNEQFF
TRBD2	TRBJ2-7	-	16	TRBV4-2	TGTGCCAGCAGCCAAGATCGGGGTAGCGGGAGCTACGAGCAGTACTTC	CASSQDRGSGSYEQYF
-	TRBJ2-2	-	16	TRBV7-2	TGTGCCAGCAGCTTAGACGCGAGATGGGACACCGGGGAGCTGTTTTTT	CASSLDARWDTGELFF
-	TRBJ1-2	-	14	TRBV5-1	TGCGCCAGCAGCTTGGCGGACGGGTACTGTGGCTACACCTTC	CASSLADGYCGYTF
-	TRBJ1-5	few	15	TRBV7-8	TGTGCCAGCAGCTTAGCTTCAGGGCTCTTTCAGCCCCAGCATTTT	CASSLASGLFQPQHF